Below, 30 T cell receptor beta chains from the same sample are listed, as sequenced in a study of T cells after posttransplantation cyclophosphamide. Libraries were prepared by immunoSEQ multiplex PCR; TCRdb keeps only in-frame clonotypes and omits some of them. This table holds tens of thousands of clones, about 90% found once. Cyclophosphamide on days +3 and +4 followed busulfan-fludarabine conditioning and a marrow graft. The specimen was PBMCs, collected 55 to 70 days after allogeneic stem cell transplant with posttransplant cyclophosphamide. These receptors were taken from a male patient in his sixties who received an allogeneic stem cell transplant from a related donor and was CMV-positive. Some T cells may have come from the graft donor.

This chain uses TRBV4-1 with TRBJ2-2; 7 bases map to TRBD1. CDR3 length: 16 amino acids. Germline-derived CDR1 and CDR2 are MGHRA and YSYEKL. The V and J ends lost 4 bases and 3 bases, in that order; junction bases with no gene match: 8. CDR3 loop: CASSPSLQGHTGELFF. CDR3 DNA sequence: TGCGCCAGCAGCCCAAGTTTACAGGGGCACACCGGGGAGCTGTTTTTT.

V and J are TRBV30 and TRBJ1-2, with unresolved D. Trimming took 0 bases from V and 10 from J, leaving 18 bases between them. CDR1 is GTSNPN, CDR2 SVGIG, per germline (reference sequence). This CDR3 is built from 14 residues. CDR3 protein: CAWSVAPPVSVYTF. CDR3 nucleotides: TGTGCCTGGAGTGTAGCGCCCCCTGTTTCTGTCTACACCTTC.

This clone was counted a few times. The chain carries TRBV20-1 and TRBJ1-1; D gene uncertain. Trimming took 6 bases from V and 9 from J, leaving 8 bases between them. Germline CDR1 is DFQATT and CDR2 is SNEGSKA (reference sequence). The CDR3 runs to 9 residues. The CDR3 region has the DNA TGCAGTGCCGGTTTACAAGCTTTCTTT. It encodes CSAGLQAFF.

The V gene is TRBV19, the J gene TRBJ1-2; D unclear. The V end was cut by 3 bases, the J end by 7 bases, with 12 bases between. The CDR3 sequence is 13 residues long. Per the germline V gene, CDR1 is LNHDA and CDR2 is SQIVND (reference sequence). CDR3 sequence reads: CASSIELNGGYTF. DNA for the CDR3: TGTGCCAGTAGTATTGAGCTGAATGGTGGCTACACCTTC.

The chain links TRBV18 to TRBJ2-6; D is perhaps TRBD2 (7 bases). Per germline, CDR1 KGHSH and CDR2 LQKENI. The CDR3 has 16 residues. V was shortened by 2 bases and J by 2 bases, with 10 bases between the two germline ends. CDR3 residues: CASSPKGGAGANVLTF. In DNA, the CDR3 is TGTGCCAGCTCACCAAAGGGGGGGGCTGGGGCCAACGTCCTGACTTTC.

V usage is TRBV10-3 and J usage is TRBJ1-2; 7 nucleotides align to TRBD1. In germline, CDR1 is ENHRY, CDR2 SYGVKD. The CDR3 is 17 residues long. The V gene end was trimmed by 2 bases and the J gene end by 5 bases; junction bases not matched to a gene: 14. The CDR3 region has the DNA TGTGCCATCAGTGAGGAGGGGGCACACCGGGCTCGATATGGCTACACCTTC. It yields the protein CAISEEGAHRARYGYTF.

Comment on this clone: Other DNA sequences from this sample encode an identical CDR3 as well. The chain has TRBV27 and TRBJ1-1, with a possible D match to TRBD1 (6 bases). There are 17 residues in the CDR3. Germline-derived CDR1 and CDR2 are MNHEY and SMNVEV (reference sequence). V was trimmed by 4 bases and J by 8 bases, leaving 26 bases between them. CDR3 sequence: CASSSSGSGIRGTEAFF. DNA of the CDR3: TGTGCCAGCAGTTCGTCCGGGTCCGGAATTAGGGGGACCGAAGCTTTCTTT.

CDR3: CASRGRGLVGNEQFF. The CDR3 region has the DNA TGTGCCAGTAGGGGGCGGGGACTAGTCGGCAATGAGCAGTTCTTC. The rearrangement joins TRBV19 to TRBJ2-1, with 8 bases that match TRBD2. This CDR3 contains 15 residues. Germline assignment: CDR1 LNHDA and CDR2 SQIVND (reference sequence). The junction had 10 bases not matched to a gene; V was cut back by 6 bases and J by 6 bases. Supplemented by reference TRBV19 and TRBJ2-1, the full variable domain reads DGGITQSPKYLFRKEGQNVTLSCEQNLNHDAMYWYRQDPGQGLRLIYYSQIVNDFQKGDIAEGYSVSREKKESFPLTVTSAQKNPTAFYLCASRGRGLVGNEQFFGPGTRLTVL.

J is TRBJ2-1 and V is TRBV6-1; TRBD2 is a possible D gene (6 bases). V was clipped by 3 bases and J by 7 bases, with 10 bases between them. The CDR3 has 13 amino acids. CDR1 and CDR2 (germline): MNHNS, SASEGT. For the CDR3, the DNA is TGTGCCAGCAGTGAGCTAGCGAGAAATGAGCAGTTCTTC. Amino acids: CASSELARNEQFF.

The rearrangement joins TRBV5-6 to TRBJ1-1; D may be TRBD1 (6 bases). The CDR3 sequence is 14 residues long. Per the germline V gene, CDR1 is SGHDT and CDR2 is YYEEEE. V lost 4 bases to trimming and J lost 1 base, with 11 bases between them. DNA of the CDR3: TGTGCCAGCAGCATACAGACAGGGAACACTGAAGCTTTCTTT. Translating it yields CASSIQTGNTEAFF.

CDR3 sequence reads: CASRGGRVNTEAFF. In DNA form, the CDR3 reads TGTGCCAGCAGGGGGGGTAGGGTGAACACTGAAGCTTTCTTT. The gene calls are TRBV27 and TRBJ1-1; perhaps TRBD1 as D (5 bases). The germline V and J ends were trimmed by 6 bases and 0 bases, with 11 bases remaining between them. Germline values: CDR1 MNHEY, CDR2 SMNVEV (reference sequence). CDR3 length equals 14 residues.

The chain employs TRBV6-1 and TRBJ1-1; 7 bases fit TRBD1. After removal of 4 bases from V and 7 bases from J, the junction contained 6 bases not matched to a gene. Germline CDR1 is MNHNS and CDR2 is SASEGT. This CDR3 comprises 13 residues. Written as DNA, the CDR3 is TGTGCCAGCAGTGTCAGGGGGATGGGTGAAGCTTTCTTT. This translates into CASSVRGMGEAFF.

The chain couples TRBV27 to TRBJ1-5; TRBD1 matches at 7 bases. Trimming took 6 bases from V and 4 from J; bases not matched to a gene: 6. The CDR3 sequence is 14 residues long. Germline CDR1 MNHEY, CDR2 SMNVEV (reference sequence). CDR3: CASRRTGNNQPQHF. The CDR3 DNA is TGTGCCAGCAGACGGACAGGAAATAATCAGCCCCAGCATTTT.

The chain is built from TRBV6-1 and TRBJ1-5; no clear D gene. The CDR3 contains 17 residues. Between the trimmed V and J ends, which lost 5 bases and 3 bases, there was a span of 20 bases. Germline V CDR1 and CDR2: MNHNS, SASEGT. CDR3 sequence: CASSQDPRRGYNQPQHF. DNA for the CDR3: TGTGCCAGCAGTCAAGACCCCCGCCGGGGTTACAATCAGCCCCAGCATTTT.

The chain employs TRBV6-6 and TRBJ2-2; 7 bases fit TRBD2. With 6 bases clipped from V and 13 bases from J, the junction kept 8 bases outside the gene matches. The CDR3 is 12 amino acids. CDR1 and CDR2 from the germline V gene are MNHNY and SVGAGI (reference sequence). CDR3 DNA sequence: TGTGCCAGCAGCCCGACGGGGGGTGTGCTGTTTTTT. Its protein product is CASSPTGGVLFF.

The rearrangement joins TRBV19 to TRBJ1-6; D ambiguous. V gave up 3 bases and J gave up 5 bases, with 11 bases separating them. The CDR3 consists of 15 residues. Germline V lookup: CDR1 LNHDA, CDR2 SQIVND (reference sequence). This CDR3 is CASSMRSVNNSPLHF. In nucleotides, the CDR3 is TGTGCCAGTAGTATGCGCTCGGTGAATAATTCACCCCTCCACTTT. Drawing the rest from reference TRBV19 and TRBJ1-6, the complete variable domain is DGGITQSPKYLFRKEGQNVTLSCEQNLNHDAMYWYRQDPGQGLRLIYYSQIVNDFQKGDIAEGYSVSREKKESFPLTVTSAQKNPTAFYLCASSMRSVNNSPLHFGNGTRLTVT.

V usage is TRBV2 and J usage is TRBJ1-2, with 7 positions matching TRBD1. The germline CDR1 and CDR2 sequences are SNHLY and FYNNEI. The CDR3 length is 15 residues. V shed 10 bases, J shed 1 base, and the junction held 12 bases outside the gene matches. The CDR3 DNA reads TGTGCCAAGCGTAGGACAGGACCTATTAACTATGGCTACACCTTC. Translated: CAKRRTGPINYGYTF. The whole variable domain, remainder taken from reference TRBV2 and TRBJ1-2, is EPEVTQTPSHQVTQMGQEVILRCVPISNHLYFYWYRQILGQKVEFLVSFYNNEISEKSEIFDDQFSVERPDGSNFTLKIRSTKLEDSAMYFCAKRRTGPINYGYTFGSGTRLTVV.

Here the CDR3 reads CASSPGGALGYTF. In DNA form, the CDR3 reads TGTGCCAGCAGCCCAGGGGGCGCCCTGGGCTACACCTTC. This chain joins TRBV7-8 and TRBJ1-2, with 8 nucleotides matching TRBD1. This CDR3 spans 13 amino acids. Germline V gene data show CDR1 as SGHVS and CDR2 as FQNEAQ. The V segment lost 5 bases and the J segment 8 bases; nucleotides outside the gene matches: 7. The entire variable domain, with the rest obtained from reference TRBV7-8 and TRBJ1-2, is as follows: GAGVSQSPRYKVAKRGQDVALRCDPISGHVSLFWYQQALGQGPEFLTYFQNEAQLDKSGLPSDRFFAERPEGSVSTLKIQRTQQEDSAVYLCASSPGGALGYTFGSGTRLTVV.

The V call is TRBV9, the J call TRBJ2-1, with 7 bases identical to TRBD2. V was pared by 4 bases and J by 5 bases, with 6 bases of the junction left unmatched. Germline V gives CDR1 SGDLS, CDR2 YYNGEE. The CDR3 has 14 amino acids. CDR3 DNA: TGTGCCAGCAGCCTCCGGGACTACAACAATGAGCAGTTCTTC. Its protein is CASSLRDYNNEQFF.

The CDR3 sequence: CASDGTGDLSYGYTF. CDR3 coding DNA: TGTGCCAGTGACGGGACAGGGGATTTGTCGTATGGCTACACCTTC. J is TRBJ1-2 and V is TRBV28; 10 nucleotides align to TRBD1. V was pared by 9 bases and J by 5 bases, with 12 bases of the junction left unmatched. The CDR3 consists of 15 residues. Germline V gene sequence: CDR1 MDHEN, CDR2 SYDVKM.

The CDR3 loop reads CASSPLDYTDTQYF. Here the CDR3 DNA reads TGTGCCAGCAGCCCACTGGACTACACAGATACGCAGTATTTT. The V gene is TRBV28, the J gene TRBJ2-3; a possible D gene is TRBD2 (6 bases). There are 14 residues in the CDR3. Per the germline V gene, CDR1 is MDHEN and CDR2 is SYDVKM. V was shortened by 6 bases and J by 2 bases, with 12 bases between the two germline ends.

V is TRBV29-1 and J is TRBJ1-1, with 8 bases that match TRBD1. Trimming cost V 8 bases and J 5 bases; bases outside gene matches: 13. This CDR3 contains 14 residues. CDR1 is SQVTM and CDR2 is ANQGSEA in the germline V gene. DNA of the CDR3: TGCAGCTTACGACAGGGGCCTTCGGGGACTGAAGCTTTCTTT. Its translation: CSLRQGPSGTEAFF.

As to this clone: The junction differs from germline at one of its ends, possibly a read error. The J gene is TRBJ1-2, the V gene TRBV25-1; D is uncertain. This CDR3 comprises 13 residues. Germline CDR1 MGHDK, CDR2 SYGVNS. CDR3 sequence: CASSGSWSYGHTF. In DNA form, the CDR3 reads TGTGCCAGCAGTGGATCTTGGTCTTATGGCCACACCTTC.

The V gene is TRBV4-1, the J gene TRBJ1-5; D gene ambiguous. From germline, CDR1 is MGHRA and CDR2 YSYEKL. The CDR3 sequence is 16 residues long. With 0 bases removed from V and 0 bases from J, the gap between germline ends came to 9 bases. The CDR3 loop is CASSQDPGSSNQPQHF. The CDR3 DNA sequence: TGCGCCAGCAGCCAAGATCCAGGTAGTAGCAATCAGCCCCAGCATTTT.

The rearrangement links TRBV5-4 to TRBJ2-1; 11 bases line up with TRBD2. The CDR3 covers 15 residues. The trim removed 2 bases at V and 7 bases at J, leaving 5 bases unmatched. Germline V gene lookup returns CDR1 SGHNT and CDR2 YYREEE (reference sequence). For the CDR3, the DNA is TGTGCCAGCAGCTTTAGCGGGGGGGCGAAGAATGAGCAGTTCTTC. Amino acid sequence: CASSFSGGAKNEQFF.

This clone has more than one count but fewer than ten. The CDR3 DNA is TGCGCCAGTACTGAGGACAACACAGATACGCAGTATTTT. Translated: CASTEDNTDTQYF. V gene TRBV5-1 combines with J gene TRBJ2-3, with D possibly TRBD1 on 5 matching bases. Germline V gene data show CDR1 as SGHRS and CDR2 as YFSETQ. V shed 8 bases and J shed 2 bases, with 12 bases lying between them. The CDR3 runs 13 residues.

The J gene is TRBJ2-7, the V gene TRBV4-1, with TRBD1 matching over 7 bases. Germline V gives CDR1 MGHRA, CDR2 YSYEKL. The CDR3 is 15 residues long. Trimming cost V 3 bases and J 0 bases; bases outside gene matches: 5. CDR3 residues: CASSHLGTASYEQYF. In DNA form, the CDR3 reads TGCGCCAGCAGCCATCTCGGGACAGCCTCCTACGAGCAGTACTTC.

The chain links TRBV19 to TRBJ1-1; unclear D gene. The ends were cut back, 6 bases at V and 4 bases at J, with 12 bases in the middle. CDR1 and CDR2 (germline): LNHDA, SQIVND (reference sequence). The CDR3 is 13 amino acids. CDR3 loop: CASRRVGGTEAFF. The CDR3, as DNA: TGTGCCAGTAGACGGGTGGGTGGCACTGAAGCTTTCTTT.

The genes are TRBV7-9 and TRBJ1-6; 10 bases match TRBD1. The V gene's germline CDR1 is SEHNR and CDR2 FQNEAQ (reference sequence). J gave up 5 bases and V 5 bases, and 6 bases lay outside the gene matches. The CDR3 is 16 residues long. CDR3 amino acids: CASSVMGQGNNSPLHF. The CDR3 region has the DNA TGTGCCAGCAGCGTAATGGGACAGGGGAATAATTCACCCCTCCACTTT.

Only one count was recorded for this clone. This rearrangement joins TRBV4-1 to TRBJ2-1; a weak D match, TRBD1 (6 bases). This CDR3 has 12 residues. Germline values: CDR1 MGHRA, CDR2 YSYEKL. V lost 4 bases to trimming and J lost 9 bases, with 10 bases between them. The CDR3 here is CASSLQGREQFF. The DNA for the CDR3 is TGCGCCAGCAGCCTCCAGGGGCGTGAGCAGTTCTTC.